Shown below are 4 T cell receptor beta chains from a single sample sequenced in a study of T cells in Graves' hyperthyroidism and ophthalmopathy. Authors of the study amplified TCR beta CDR3 regions from RNA transcripts. The HTBI primer set drove a first-round RT-PCR of the TCR CDR3. MiXCR, run by TCRdb on the multiplex PCR reads, gives a single entry per CDR3 protein. Of 600,000 to 700,000 distinct CDR3 sequences in the sample, about 45% were seen once. Sequencing input: peripheral blood or thyroid tissue (not recorded which). The source of these receptors is an adult man with Graves' disease, either hyperthyroidism or ophthalmopathy (not recorded which).

A single count supports this clonotype. This chain connects TRBV12-3 or TRBV12-4 to TRBJ1-1, with D uncertain. This CDR3 is 13 amino acids long. V lost 2 bases to trimming and J lost 7 bases, with 11 bases between them. The CDR3 loop is CASSLNPEGEAFF. For the CDR3, the DNA is TGTGCCAGCAGTTTAAACCCCGAGGGTGAAGCTTTCTTT.

CDR3 sequence (DNA): TGTGCCAGCAGCAGCTGGACCTTTGGAAACACCATATATTTT. It codes for CASSSWTFGNTIYF. This chain links TRBV11-1 with TRBJ1-3; unclear D gene. V lost 5 bases and J lost 3, with 11 bases in between. The CDR3 is made up of 14 amino acids. Germline lookup yields CDR1 SGHAT and CDR2 FQDESV (reference sequence).

This clonotype was detected many times. This sequence joins TRBV7-9 and TRBJ2-7; D not certain. Per the germline V gene, CDR1 is SEHNR and CDR2 is FQNEAQ (reference sequence). V lost 4 bases to trimming and J lost 3 bases, with 10 bases between them. The CDR3 length is 13 residues. The chain's CDR3 is CASSYGSFYEQYF. CDR3 nucleotides: TGTGCCAGCAGCTATGGCAGCTTCTACGAGCAGTACTTC.

The CDR3 DNA reads as TGCAGCGTCGACAATAGGGGGGAGCAGTACTTC. Its protein is CSVDNRGEQYF. V and J are TRBV29-1 and TRBJ2-7, with D perhaps matching TRBD1 (6 bases). The length of the CDR3 is 11 residues. V was pared by 6 bases and J by 7 bases, with 13 bases between. CDR1 is SQVTM, CDR2 ANQGSEA, per germline.